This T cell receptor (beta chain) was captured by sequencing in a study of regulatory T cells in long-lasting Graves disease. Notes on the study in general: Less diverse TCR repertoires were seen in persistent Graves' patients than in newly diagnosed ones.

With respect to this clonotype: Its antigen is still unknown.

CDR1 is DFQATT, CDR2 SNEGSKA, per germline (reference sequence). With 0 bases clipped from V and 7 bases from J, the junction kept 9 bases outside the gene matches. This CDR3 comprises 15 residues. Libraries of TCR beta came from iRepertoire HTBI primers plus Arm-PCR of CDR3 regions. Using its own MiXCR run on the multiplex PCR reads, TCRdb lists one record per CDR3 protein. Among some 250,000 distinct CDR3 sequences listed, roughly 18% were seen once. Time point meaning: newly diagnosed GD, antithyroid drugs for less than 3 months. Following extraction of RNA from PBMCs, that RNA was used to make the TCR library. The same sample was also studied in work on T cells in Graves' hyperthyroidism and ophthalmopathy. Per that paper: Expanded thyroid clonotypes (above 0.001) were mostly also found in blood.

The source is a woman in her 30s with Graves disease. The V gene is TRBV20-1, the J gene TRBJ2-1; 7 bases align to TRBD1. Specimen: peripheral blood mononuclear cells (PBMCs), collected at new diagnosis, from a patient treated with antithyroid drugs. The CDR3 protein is CSARDSRLQGNEQFF. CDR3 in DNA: TGCAGTGCTAGAGATTCCCGGCTACAGGGGAATGAGCAGTTCTTC.